This T cell receptor beta chain was documented in a study of shared T cell receptors in the human thymus. CDR3 length: 16 residues. The germline CDR1 and CDR2 sequences are SGHVS and FNYEAQ. V was clipped by 4 bases and J by 4 bases; unmatched bases: 11. Produced via immunoSEQ multiplex PCR; TCRdb's table is partial and in-frame only. The data show roughly 710,000 clones, approximately 83% seen once. These sequences were also reported in another study, on human thymus T cells. That investigation notes: From resections taken during corrective heart surgery, the thymus tissue was obtained. It looked as if thymic and blood repertoires used V and J genes in a biased way. Overlap was high between thymic repertoires from unrelated individuals, as reported in related research.

The J gene is TRBJ2-3, the V gene TRBV7-6, with 7 positions matching TRBD1. This TCR came from a girl in the first two years of life with a congenital heart defect. The sequenced sample was thymocytes. The CDR3 coding sequence is TGTGCCAGCAGCTATATAGTGGGACAGCACCCAGATACGCAGTATTTT. Protein: CASSYIVGQHPDTQYF.